Each of the 30 T cell receptor beta chains below was sequenced from the same sample in a study of OX40 agonist ivuxolimab in advanced cancers. Here immunoSEQ multiplex PCR was the method, and the copy in TCRdb shows in-frame clones only, minus some. There are about 79,000 clones in the sample; 85% to 95% occur only once, and 8% to 13% lies in the top ten. Material: CD4+ or CD8+ T cells sorted from blood, obtained in a trial of the OX40 agonist ivuxolimab. The receptor source for this set is an adult with an advanced solid tumor such as melanoma, head and neck, liver or kidney cancer.

In this sample, this clone turned up once. The chain carries TRBV19 and TRBJ1-3; perhaps TRBD1 as D (5 bases). Per germline, CDR1 LNHDA and CDR2 SQIVND (reference sequence). Trimming cost V 3 bases and J 4 bases, with 13 bases left between them. This CDR3 spans 15 amino acids. The CDR3 sequence: CASSIGAGLGNTIYF. The CDR3, as DNA: TGTGCCAGTAGTATTGGCGCAGGGTTAGGAAACACCATATATTTT.

This clone came up a few times. The chain joins TRBV7-6 to TRBJ1-5, with unresolved D. V was shortened by 1 base and J by 0 bases, with 7 bases between the two germline ends. The CDR3 has 15 amino acids. The germline CDR1 and CDR2 sequences are SGHVS and FNYEAQ. The chain's CDR3 is CASSLEGSSNQPQHF. CDR3 in DNA: TGTGCCAGCAGCTTAGAAGGCAGTAGCAATCAGCCCCAGCATTTT.

This clone was counted a single time. The CDR3 protein is CASTWEVGNSPLHF. The CDR3 DNA reads as TGTGCCAGTACGTGGGAGGTCGGGAATTCACCCCTCCACTTT. The chain links TRBV19 to TRBJ1-6; D remains unclear. V lost 7 bases and J lost 7, with 14 bases in between. Germline V gene data show CDR1 as LNHDA and CDR2 as SQIVND (reference sequence). This CDR3 spans 14 amino acids. The whole variable domain, filled in from reference TRBV19 and TRBJ1-6, reads DGGITQSPKYLFRKEGQNVTLSCEQNLNHDAMYWYRQDPGQGLRLIYYSQIVNDFQKGDIAEGYSVSREKKESFPLTVTSAQKNPTAFYLCASTWEVGNSPLHFGNGTRLTVT.

The chain joins TRBV19 to TRBJ2-7; 7 nucleotides line up with TRBD1. Unmatched junction bases numbered 4, after V lost 6 bases and J lost 2 bases. This CDR3 comprises 13 residues. The V gene's germline CDR1 is LNHDA and CDR2 SQIVND (reference sequence). In DNA form, the CDR3 reads TGTGCCAGTAGCACACAGGGGCCCTACGAGCAGTACTTC. Amino acid sequence: CASSTQGPYEQYF.

The rearrangement joins TRBV15 to TRBJ2-7; D is ambiguous. Germline loops: CDR1 LNHNV, CDR2 YYDKDF (reference sequence). Trimming shortened V by 6 bases and J by 7 bases, and 16 bases separated the two germline ends. The CDR3 runs 13 residues. CDR3 bases: TGTGCCACCAGGACCACCCTCATAGGGGAGCAGTACTTC. Translating gives CATRTTLIGEQYF.

V usage is TRBV5-4 and J usage is TRBJ1-2, with D hard to call. There are 15 residues in the CDR3. V was cut by 0 bases and J by 2 bases, with 11 bases left in between. Germline values: CDR1 SGHNT, CDR2 YYREEE (reference sequence). The DNA for the CDR3 is TGTGCCAGCAGCTTGGCCGCTATGGCAAACTATGGCTACACCTTC. Protein sequence: CASSLAAMANYGYTF.

V usage is TRBV5-3 and J usage is TRBJ1-5; no definite D call. TRBV5-3 counts as an open reading frame of uncertain function. Trimming pared 2 bases from V and 4 bases from J, leaving 10 bases between. The CDR3 is 14 residues long. CDR3 residues: CARSFYSRNQPQHF. The CDR3 nucleotides read TGTGCCAGAAGCTTCTACAGCAGAAATCAGCCCCAGCATTTT.

The chain carries TRBV10-2 and TRBJ2-7, with TRBD1 as a possible D gene (6 bases). CDR1 is WSHSY and CDR2 is SAAADI in the germline V gene. The CDR3 is made up of 16 amino acids. Trimming took 7 bases from V and 7 from J, leaving 26 bases between them. CDR3 nucleotide sequence: TGCGCCAGCATATACCTAGGGGGTGAGGGGCCTAAGGAGCAGTACTTC. It encodes CASIYLGGEGPKEQYF.

The chain links TRBV15 to TRBJ1-3; D is unclear. The germline V and J ends were trimmed by 1 base and 2 bases, with 12 bases remaining between them. Germline V gene lookup returns CDR1 LNHNV and CDR2 YYDKDF (reference sequence). The CDR3 is 16 amino acids. The CDR3 is CATSRGISGTGNTIYF. DNA of the CDR3: TGTGCCACCAGCAGAGGAATAAGTGGGACTGGAAACACCATATATTTT.

This chain joins TRBV29-1 and TRBJ2-3; weak D call: TRBD1 (6 bases). The germline V and J ends were trimmed by 1 base and 2 bases, with 7 bases remaining between them. Germline V CDR1 and CDR2: SQVTM, ANQGSEA. This CDR3 spans 13 amino acids. CDR3 sequence reads: CSVEGGHTDTQYF. CDR3 nucleotide sequence: TGCAGCGTTGAAGGGGGGCACACAGATACGCAGTATTTT.

The CDR3 DNA is TGCAGTGCTAGTCTTGATACGCAGTATTTT. Amino acid sequence: CSASLDTQYF. The chain joins TRBV20-1 to TRBJ2-3; D ambiguous. Per the germline V gene, CDR1 is DFQATT and CDR2 is SNEGSKA (reference sequence). This CDR3 is 10 amino acids long. Trimming pared 3 bases from V and 6 bases from J, leaving 4 bases between.

This clone turned up a few times. V usage is TRBV4-1 and J usage is TRBJ2-5; 9 nucleotides align to TRBD1. This CDR3 is 16 amino acids long. The trim removed 4 bases at V and 5 bases at J, leaving 11 bases unmatched. Germline assignment: CDR1 MGHRA and CDR2 YSYEKL. The CDR3 protein is CASSLDRGALGETQYF. In nucleotides, the CDR3 is TGCGCCAGCAGCCTGGACAGGGGAGCCCTGGGGGAGACCCAGTACTTC.

The chain carries TRBV7-9 and TRBJ2-1; 8 positions agree with TRBD1. V gave up 3 bases and J gave up 1 base; unmatched junction bases: 14. In germline, CDR1 is SEHNR, CDR2 FQNEAQ (reference sequence). The CDR3 sequence is 19 residues long. CDR3 sequence reads: CASSFPDRGAIVSYNEQFF. CDR3 DNA: TGTGCCAGCAGCTTCCCAGACAGGGGAGCTATTGTATCCTACAATGAGCAGTTCTTC. The full variable domain, its missing parts supplied by reference TRBV7-9 and TRBJ2-1, is DTGVSQNPRHKITKRGQNVTFRCDPISEHNRLYWYRQTLGQGPEFLTYFQNEAQLEKSRLLSDRFSAERPKGSFSTLEIQRTEQGDSAMYLCASSFPDRGAIVSYNEQFFGPGTRLTVL.

This chain joins TRBV5-5 and TRBJ1-1; D gene uncertain. CDR1 and CDR2 from the germline V gene are SGHKS and YYEKEE (reference sequence). The CDR3 spans 12 residues. V gave up 5 bases and J gave up 1 base, with 6 bases separating them. Written as DNA, the CDR3 is TGTGCCAGCAGTGAGGGGAACACTGAAGCTTTCTTT. Its protein is CASSEGNTEAFF.

The chain employs TRBV19 and TRBJ1-1; TRBD1 aligns across 10 bases. Germline V gives CDR1 LNHDA, CDR2 SQIVND (reference sequence). CDR3 length: 20 residues. V shed 3 bases, J shed 2 bases, and the junction held 18 bases outside the gene matches. The CDR3 DNA is TGTGCCAGTAGTATTTGGATAGATGGGAGGACAGGGGGTCATAACACTGAAGCTTTCTTT. Its translation: CASSIWIDGRTGGHNTEAFF.

The chain recombines TRBV5-5 with TRBJ1-2; D gene uncertain. The V and J ends lost 4 bases and 6 bases respectively, with 16 bases between them. The CDR3 totals 14 residues. Germline V gene lookup returns CDR1 SGHKS and CDR2 YYEKEE (reference sequence). In DNA form, the CDR3 reads TGTGCCAGCAGCGGAGCGTTAGTGAGGAATGGCTACACCTTC. Its protein is CASSGALVRNGYTF.

The rearrangement joins TRBV11-3 to TRBJ2-7, with D possibly matching TRBD2 (6 bases). The CDR3 length is 12 residues. V dropped 2 bases and J dropped 7 bases, with 9 bases sitting between them. Germline CDR1 and CDR2: SGHNT and YENEEA. For the CDR3, the DNA is TGTGCCAGCAGCTTACGGAGCGGGGAGCAGTACTTC. Its protein is CASSLRSGEQYF. Variable domain in full (rest from reference TRBV11-3 and TRBJ2-7): EAGVVQSPRYKIIEKKQPVAFWCNPISGHNTLYWYLQNLGQGPELLIRYENEEAVDDSQLPKDRFSAERLKGVDSTLKIQPAELGDSAVYLCASSLRSGEQYFGPGTRLTVT.

CDR3 nucleotides: TGCGCCAGCAGCCAATGGGAGGGTGCCGAGCAGTACTTC. Encoded protein: CASSQWEGAEQYF. The rearrangement links TRBV4-1 to TRBJ2-7; 7 positions match TRBD2. The CDR3 length is 13 residues. V lost 2 bases and J lost 6; bases outside the gene matches: 4. Germline CDR1 MGHRA, CDR2 YSYEKL.

This chain joins TRBV10-3 and TRBJ2-7; 7 nucleotides line up with TRBD1. The CDR3 runs 17 residues. V dropped 0 bases and J dropped 3; count of bases not matched to a gene: 11. CDR1 is ENHRY and CDR2 is SYGVKD in the germline V gene. CDR3 sequence reads: CAISESKDGTDSYEQYF. Written as DNA, the CDR3 is TGTGCCATCAGTGAGTCGAAAGACGGGACAGACAGCTACGAGCAGTACTTC.

The chain recombines TRBV4-2 with TRBJ2-7, with TRBD2 identical over 11 bases. The CDR3 runs 14 residues. V dropped 3 bases and J dropped 6; count of bases not matched to a gene: 4. Germline V gene sequence: CDR1 LGHNA, CDR2 YNFKEQ. The CDR3 DNA reads TGTGCCAGCAGCCACCCCGGGACTAGCGGCGAGCAGTACTTC. Its protein product is CASSHPGTSGEQYF.

The V and J genes are TRBV11-2 and TRBJ2-2, with TRBD2 matching over 10 bases. J gave up 3 bases and V 5 bases, and 3 bases lay outside the gene matches. CDR1 is SGHAT and CDR2 is FQNNGV in the germline V gene. CDR3 size: 15 residues. The CDR3 DNA follows: TGTGCCAGCAGCCTAAGCGGGGGGGACACCGGGGAGCTGTTTTTT. Translating gives CASSLSGGDTGELFF.

The chain employs TRBV6-6 and TRBJ2-1; a possible D gene is TRBD1 (8 bases). This CDR3 is 15 amino acids long. The V gene lost 6 bases and the J gene lost 4 bases, with 16 bases spanning the gap. In germline, CDR1 is MNHNY, CDR2 SVGAGI (reference sequence). The CDR3 sequence is CASSLDREGYNEQFF. The CDR3 DNA is TGTGCCAGCAGCCTGGACAGGGAGGGGTACAATGAGCAGTTCTTC.

The chain is built from TRBV13 and TRBJ1-1, with D hard to call. V was shortened by 6 bases and J by 4 bases, with 9 bases between the two germline ends. Germline V gene sequence: CDR1 PRHDT, CDR2 FYEKMQ (reference sequence). The CDR3 consists of 12 residues. Written as DNA, the CDR3 is TGTGCCAGCAGTACGAGATCCACTGAAGCTTTCTTT. Protein sequence: CASSTRSTEAFF. Full variable domain (remainder filled in from reference TRBV13 and TRBJ1-1): AAGVIQSPRHLIKEKRETATLKCYPIPRHDTVYWYQQGPGQDPQFLISFYEKMQSDKGSIPDRFSAQQFSDYHSELNMSSLELGDSALYFCASSTRSTEAFFGQGTRLTVV.

J is TRBJ1-2 and V is TRBV6-5, with 8 bases lining up with TRBD1. The CDR3 totals 14 residues. Germline trimming cut 0 bases from V and 8 bases from J; bases unmatched to any gene: 5. CDR1 is MNHEY and CDR2 is SVGAGI in the germline V gene. In nucleotides, the CDR3 is TGTGCCAGCAGTTACTCCAACAGGGGGTCCGGCTACACCTTC. It encodes CASSYSNRGSGYTF.

The chain recombines TRBV7-9 with TRBJ2-7, with a weak D call TRBD2 (5 bases). This CDR3 is 13 amino acids long. Germline assignment: CDR1 SEHNR and CDR2 FQNEAQ (reference sequence). V lost 6 bases, J lost 3 bases, and 12 bases lay in between. DNA for the CDR3: TGTGCCAGCAGTTCGGGGAGCCTCTACGAGCAGTACTTC. It specifies CASSSGSLYEQYF.

V gene TRBV13 combines with J gene TRBJ2-5; D is undetermined. V dropped 1 base and J dropped 0 bases, with 9 bases sitting between them. Germline CDR1 reads PRHDT; CDR2 reads FYEKMQ (reference sequence). The CDR3 extends over 15 amino acids. CDR3 bases: TGTGCCAGCAGCTTAGTCCCCAGAGACCAAGAGACCCAGTACTTC. Residues: CASSLVPRDQETQYF.

V and J are TRBV19 and TRBJ2-2, with 8 bases lining up with TRBD1. This CDR3 region has 15 residues. Germline V gene lookup returns CDR1 LNHDA and CDR2 SQIVND (reference sequence). V was clipped by 6 bases and J by 7 bases; unmatched bases: 10. The CDR3 region has the DNA TGTGCCAGTAGGAAGGACAGGGCCCCCGACGGGGAGCTGTTTTTT. As protein: CASRKDRAPDGELFF.

The chain is built from TRBV4-2 and TRBJ2-6, with TRBD2 matching over 10 bases. Germline CDR1 and CDR2: LGHNA and YNFKEQ. The CDR3 has 20 residues. After removal of 0 bases from V and 2 bases from J, the junction contained 10 bases not matched to a gene. The chain's CDR3 is CASSQDGAGGFFAGANVLTF. The CDR3 DNA reads as TGTGCCAGCAGCCAAGATGGAGCGGGGGGGTTCTTCGCTGGGGCCAACGTCCTGACTTTC.

V is TRBV5-1 and J is TRBJ1-1; no reliable D call. The CDR3 covers 13 residues. Germline V gives CDR1 SGHRS, CDR2 YFSETQ. Trimming removed 0 bases from V and 7 bases from J, with 10 bases in between. This chain's CDR3 is CASSLAPVVEAFF. As DNA, the CDR3 is TGCGCCAGCAGCTTGGCGCCGGTGGTTGAAGCTTTCTTT.

This chain uses TRBV11-2 with TRBJ1-2; 8 bases match TRBD1. Germline-derived CDR1 and CDR2 are SGHAT and FQNNGV. Trimming at V came to 1 base and at J to 8 bases, leaving 9 bases not matched to a gene. The CDR3 runs to 15 residues. CDR3 amino acids: CASSLAQDRAYGYTF. CDR3 sequence (DNA): TGTGCCAGCAGCTTAGCTCAGGACAGGGCTTACGGCTACACCTTC.